This T cell receptor beta chain was sequenced in a study of HIV-infected patients and healthy controls. For the study at large: CD8 counts did not change consistently during early therapy; the CD4:CD8 ratio climbed slightly. General study findings and limits: MAIT alpha-chain CDR3s were frequent in healthy controls, depleted in HIV+.

Antiretroviral therapy had run roughly three months, about 14 weeks, before follow-up blood collection. All unsorted peripheral T cells were captured because whole blood was used without fractionation. People with immunomodulatory therapy, recent vaccination or treatment interruptions were not enrolled. V was cut by 9 bases and J by 6 bases, with 21 bases left in between. The germline gives CDR1 MNHNS, CDR2 SASEGT. This CDR3 has 15 residues. There are many counts of this clonotype. No antigen is known for it. cDNA was made from roughly 500 ng RNA using alpha and beta constant primers. Separate chain-specific third strand synthesis with multiplexing indices produced the alpha and beta libraries. All rearrangements within a chain used one primer pair; cDNA molecules carried barcodes. A single record per CDR3 protein comes from TCRdb applying MiXCR to the 5' RACE reads. In the table there are 5,000 to 7,500 distinct CDR3 sequences, around 8.6% of which are singletons.

V usage is TRBV6-1 and J usage is TRBJ1-3; D is unclear. The sample here was blood, taken during antiretroviral therapy. This receptor was taken from an adult with HIV infection. The CDR3 is CASRKNRATLNTIYF. Written as DNA, the CDR3 is TGTGCCAGTCGAAAAAACCGGGCCACCTTAAACACCATATATTTT.